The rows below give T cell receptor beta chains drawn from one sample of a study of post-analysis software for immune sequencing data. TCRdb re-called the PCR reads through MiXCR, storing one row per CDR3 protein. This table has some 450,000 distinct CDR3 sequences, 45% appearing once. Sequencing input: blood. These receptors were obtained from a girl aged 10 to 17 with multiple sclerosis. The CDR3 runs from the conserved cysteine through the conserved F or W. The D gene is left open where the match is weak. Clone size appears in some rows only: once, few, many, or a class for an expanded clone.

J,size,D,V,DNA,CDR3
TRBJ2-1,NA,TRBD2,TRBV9,TGTGCCAGCAGCGTAGATTGGGGGGGCTCCTACAATGAGCAGTTCTTC,CASSVDWGGSYNEQFF
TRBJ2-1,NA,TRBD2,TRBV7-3,TGTGCCAGCAGCTTAATAGGGAGGGACAATGAGCAGTTCTTC,CASSLIGRDNEQFF
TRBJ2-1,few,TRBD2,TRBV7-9,TGTGCCAGCAGCTTAGAGCCAGCGGGAGGCTATGAGCAGTTCTTC,CASSLEPAGGYEQFF
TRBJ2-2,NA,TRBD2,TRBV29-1,TGCAGCGTTCGGCCGGGGGGAGGGGAGCTGTTTTTT,CSVRPGGGELFF
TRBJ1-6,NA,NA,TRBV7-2,TGTGCCAGCAGCCAAACAGGGATCTATAATTCACCCCTCCACTTT,CASSQTGIYNSPLHF
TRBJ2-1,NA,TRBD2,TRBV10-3,TGTGCCATCAGTGGGACTAGCGGGAGGAGGAACATCTACAATGAGCAGTTCTTC,CAISGTSGRRNIYNEQFF
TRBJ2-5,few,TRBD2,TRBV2,TGTGCCAGCAGTGAGGGGGAGGGCAGCCAAGAGACCCAGTACTTC,CASSEGEGSQETQYF
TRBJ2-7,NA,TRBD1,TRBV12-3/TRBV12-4,TGTGCCAGCAGTTTACAGTCCGGGACAGAGAGCTACGAGCAGTACTTC,CASSLQSGTESYEQYF
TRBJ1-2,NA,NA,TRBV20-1,TGCAGTGCTAGACCAAACTCGGGAGGCTACACCTTC,CSARPNSGGYTF
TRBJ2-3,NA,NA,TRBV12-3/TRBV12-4,TGTGCCAGCGGTAAACTGCGCACAGATACGCAGTATTTT,CASGKLRTDTQYF
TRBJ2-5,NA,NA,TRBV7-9,TGTGCCAGCAGCTTTGTCGTAAATCAAGAGACCCAGTACTTC,CASSFVVNQETQYF
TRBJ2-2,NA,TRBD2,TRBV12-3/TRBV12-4,TGTGCCAGCAGGCAGACTAGCGGAGACGGGGAGCTGTTTTTT,CASRQTSGDGELFF
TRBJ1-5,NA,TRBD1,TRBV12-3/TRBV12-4,TGTGCCAGCACCGGGGACAGTCAGCCCCAGCATTTT,CASTGDSQPQHF
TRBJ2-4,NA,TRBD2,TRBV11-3,TGTGCCAGCAGCTCCGGGACTAGCTCCAATGAGCAGTACTTC,CASSSGTSSNEQYF
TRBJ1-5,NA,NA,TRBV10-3,TGTGCCATCAGTGTTAAAAGGGCAGATCAGCCCCAGCATTTT,CAISVKRADQPQHF
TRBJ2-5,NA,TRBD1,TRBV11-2,TGTGCCAGCAGCGCGCGACAGGGCTCTTCAGAGACCCAGTACTTC,CASSARQGSSETQYF
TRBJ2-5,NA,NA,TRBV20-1,TGCAGTGCTAGAGGGAAGGGTATTCAAGAGACCCATTTCTTC,CSARGKGIQETHFF
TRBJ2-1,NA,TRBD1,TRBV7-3,TGTGCCAGCAGCTTAGGCAGGGACAGAAATGAGCAGTTCTTC,CASSLGRDRNEQFF
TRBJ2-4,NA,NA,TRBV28,TGTGCCAGCAGTTATGGGGGACGGGACCAAAACATTCAGTACTTC,CASSYGGRDQNIQYF
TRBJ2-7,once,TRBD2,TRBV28,TGTGCCAGCAGTTCCTCTTTAGGACTAGCGGGAGAAAATTACCGGTACTTC,CASSSSLGLAGENYRYF
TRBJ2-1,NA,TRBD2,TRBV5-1,TGCGCCAGCAGTAAGATAGCGGGGGAAATATACAATGAGCAGTTCTTC,CASSKIAGEIYNEQFF
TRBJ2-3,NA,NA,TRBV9,TGTGCCAGCAGCGTAGGTTCTGTGACCACAGATACGCAGTATTTT,CASSVGSVTTDTQYF
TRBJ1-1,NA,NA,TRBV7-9,TGTGCCAGCAGCTTAGCGTTGGGCGCTGGGAACACTGAAGCTTTCTTT,CASSLALGAGNTEAFF
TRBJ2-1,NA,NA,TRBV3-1,TGTGCCAGCAGCTCAAAAGTCATAATTTACAATGAGCAGTTCTTC,CASSSKVIIYNEQFF
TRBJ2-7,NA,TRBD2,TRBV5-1,TGCGCCAGCAGCTCGGCCGGGGGGGACTACTACGAGCAGTACTTC,CASSSAGGDYYEQYF
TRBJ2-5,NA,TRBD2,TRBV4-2,TGTGCCAGCAGCCCCGCGCGGGAGGGCGCCGAGACCCAGTACTTC,CASSPAREGAETQYF
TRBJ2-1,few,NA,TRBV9,TGTGCCAGCAGCATCAACTCCAGGGGAGCGGGACCCCACAATGAGCAGTTCTTC,CASSINSRGAGPHNEQFF
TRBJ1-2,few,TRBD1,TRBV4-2,TGTGCCAGCAGCCAACCGGGACAGGGGGGAGGCTACACCTTC,CASSQPGQGGGYTF
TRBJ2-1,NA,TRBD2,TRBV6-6,TGTGCCAGCAGCCCGACTAGCGGGAGGGGGTACAATGAGCAGTTCTTC,CASSPTSGRGYNEQFF